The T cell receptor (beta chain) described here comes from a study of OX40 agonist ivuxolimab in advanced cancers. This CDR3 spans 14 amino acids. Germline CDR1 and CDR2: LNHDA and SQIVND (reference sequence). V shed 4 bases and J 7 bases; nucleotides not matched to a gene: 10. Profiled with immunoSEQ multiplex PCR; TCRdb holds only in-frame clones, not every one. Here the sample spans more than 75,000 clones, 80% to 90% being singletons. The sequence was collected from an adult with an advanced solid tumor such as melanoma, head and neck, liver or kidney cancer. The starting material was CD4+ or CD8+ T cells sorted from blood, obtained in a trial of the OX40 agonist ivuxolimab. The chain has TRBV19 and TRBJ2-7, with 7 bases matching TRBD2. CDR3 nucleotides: TGTGCCAGTAGTAAGGCTAGCGGACTAGTGGAGCAGTACTTC. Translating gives CASSKASGLVEQYF.